These T cell receptor beta chains were read from a single sample in a study of blood T cell repertoires in COVID-19. Profiling relied on immunoSEQ multiplex PCR, and the TCRdb table lists in-frame clones only, not all of them. Here the sample spans tens of thousands of clones, 70% to 90% being singletons. The sample comprised PBMCs or T cells enriched from blood (not recorded which). The source of these receptors is a woman aged 45-60 years who had recovered from COVID-19. Each CDR3 is given with its conserved first and last residue. The order of the fields is clone size, V gene, D gene, J gene, CDR3 protein, CDR3 DNA. D genes are given only for firm matches. The size entry is marked missing in some rows and otherwise reads once, few, many or a size class.

-,TRBV11-1,-,TRBJ1-1,CASSLDFQATEAFF,TGTGCCAGCAGCTTAGATTTCCAGGCGACTGAAGCTTTCTTT
-,TRBV5-4,-,TRBJ1-5,CASSLGGQSNQPQHF,TGTGCCAGCAGCTTGGGTGGGCAGAGCAATCAGCCCCAGCATTTT
once,TRBV28,-,TRBJ1-1,CASSTRPGNTEAFF,TGTGCCAGCAGCACACGTCCGGGAAACACTGAAGCTTTCTTT
-,TRBV18,TRBD1,TRBJ2-1,CASSPGQGAWNEQFF,TGTGCCAGCTCACCAGGACAGGGGGCTTGGAATGAGCAGTTCTTC
-,TRBV7-9,TRBD1,TRBJ1-4,CASSLGRGNEKLFF,TGTGCCAGCAGCTTAGGCAGGGGGAATGAAAAACTGTTTTTT
-,TRBV9,-,TRBJ1-3,CASSLTGTGNTIYF,TGTGCCAGCAGCCTAACAGGGACGGGAAACACCATATATTTT
-,TRBV10-2,-,TRBJ1-5,CASSARDQPQHF,TGCGCCAGCAGTGCCCGGGATCAGCCCCAGCATTTT
once,TRBV4-3,TRBD1,TRBJ2-1,CASSLQLDRGRDEQFF,TGCGCCAGCAGCCTTCAATTAGACAGGGGTAGGGATGAGCAGTTCTTC
-,TRBV19,TRBD1,TRBJ1-5,CASGDRVTQPQHF,TGTGCCAGTGGTGACAGGGTGACTCAGCCCCAGCATTTT
-,TRBV7-9,TRBD1,TRBJ1-1,CASSPRGSPNTEAFF,TGTGCCAGCAGCCCCAGGGGGAGTCCTAACACTGAAGCTTTCTTT
once,TRBV28,TRBD1,TRBJ1-6,CASSPRRQGNSPLHF,TGTGCCAGCAGCCCAAGGAGACAGGGAAATTCACCCCTCCACTTT
-,TRBV2,-,TRBJ1-5,CASSLNTGNQPQHF,TGTGCCAGCAGCCTAAATACGGGCAATCAGCCCCAGCATTTT
few,TRBV7-8,-,TRBJ2-6,CASSFRGTSGANVLTF,TGTGCCAGCAGCTTTCGGGGGACGTCTGGGGCCAACGTCCTGACTTTC
-,TRBV11-2,-,TRBJ1-6,CASSPDSQQHNSPLHF,TGTGCCAGCAGTCCGGACAGCCAGCAGCATAATTCACCCCTCCACTTT
-,TRBV6-6,TRBD2,TRBJ2-5,CASSPPGGKETQYF,TGTGCCAGCAGCCCCCCGGGGGGTAAAGAGACCCAGTACTTC
-,TRBV5-4,TRBD1,TRBJ1-2,CASNTFDREYGYTF,TGTGCCAGCAACACCTTTGACAGGGAATATGGCTACACCTTC
-,TRBV6-2/TRBV6-3,-,TRBJ1-5,CASSPPRTSNQPQHF,TGTGCCAGCAGTCCACCTAGAACGAGCAATCAGCCCCAGCATTTT
-,TRBV7-6,-,TRBJ1-1,CASSPPGWAEAFF,TGTGCCAGCAGCCCCCCGGGGTGGGCTGAAGCTTTCTTT
-,TRBV5-4,TRBD1,TRBJ2-2,CASSSGTGATGELFF,TGTGCCAGCAGCTCCGGGACAGGGGCGACCGGGGAGCTGTTTTTT
-,TRBV15,TRBD1,TRBJ1-6,CATSRETGVGSPLHF,TGTGCCACCAGCAGGGAAACAGGGGTCGGTTCACCCCTCCACTTT
-,TRBV6-5,-,TRBJ2-2,CASSPRTWDTGELFF,TGTGCCAGCAGCCCCCGGACATGGGACACCGGGGAGCTGTTTTTT
-,TRBV19,-,TRBJ2-7,CASSIGKQSYEQYF,TGTGCCAGTAGTATCGGAAAACAGAGCTACGAGCAGTACTTC
-,TRBV19,TRBD1,TRBJ1-1,CASSRTGTGIFVSTEAFF,TGTGCCAGTAGTAGAACCGGGACAGGGATTTTCGTGAGCACTGAAGCTTTCTTT
-,TRBV6-5,TRBD1,TRBJ2-1,CASSSPTGVNEQFF,TGTGCCAGCAGCTCCCCGACAGGGGTCAATGAGCAGTTCTTC